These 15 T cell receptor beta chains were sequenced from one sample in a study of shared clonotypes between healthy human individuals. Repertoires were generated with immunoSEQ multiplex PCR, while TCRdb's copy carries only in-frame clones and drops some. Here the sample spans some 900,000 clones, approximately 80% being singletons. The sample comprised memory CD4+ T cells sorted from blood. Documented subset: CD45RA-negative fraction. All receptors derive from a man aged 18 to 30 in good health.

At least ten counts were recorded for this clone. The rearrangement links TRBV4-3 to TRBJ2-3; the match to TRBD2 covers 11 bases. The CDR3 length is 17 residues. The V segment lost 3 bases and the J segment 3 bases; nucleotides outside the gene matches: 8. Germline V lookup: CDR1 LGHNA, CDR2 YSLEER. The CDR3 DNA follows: TGCGCCAGCAGCCAGAGATCCGGGACTAGCGGTACAGATACGCAGTATTTT. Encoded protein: CASSQRSGTSGTDTQYF.

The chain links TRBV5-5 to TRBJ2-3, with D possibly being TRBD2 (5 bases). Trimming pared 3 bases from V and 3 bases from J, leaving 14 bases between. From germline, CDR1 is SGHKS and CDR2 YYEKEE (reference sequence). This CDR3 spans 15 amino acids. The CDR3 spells CASSSRAVGTDTQYF. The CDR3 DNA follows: TGTGCCAGCAGCTCCAGAGCGGTGGGGACAGATACGCAGTATTTT.

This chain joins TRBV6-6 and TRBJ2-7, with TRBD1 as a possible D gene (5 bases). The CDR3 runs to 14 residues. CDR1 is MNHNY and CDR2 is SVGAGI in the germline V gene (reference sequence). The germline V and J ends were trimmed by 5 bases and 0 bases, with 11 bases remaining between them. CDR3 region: CASSPQGYSYEQYF. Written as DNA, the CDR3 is TGTGCCAGCAGTCCCCAGGGATACTCCTACGAGCAGTACTTC.

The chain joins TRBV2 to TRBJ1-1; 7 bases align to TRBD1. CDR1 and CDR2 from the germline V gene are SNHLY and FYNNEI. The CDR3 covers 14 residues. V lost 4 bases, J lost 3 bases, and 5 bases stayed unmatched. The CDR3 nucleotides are TGTGCCAGCAGTGTTAACAGGGGAGACACTGAAGCTTTCTTT. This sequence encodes CASSVNRGDTEAFF.

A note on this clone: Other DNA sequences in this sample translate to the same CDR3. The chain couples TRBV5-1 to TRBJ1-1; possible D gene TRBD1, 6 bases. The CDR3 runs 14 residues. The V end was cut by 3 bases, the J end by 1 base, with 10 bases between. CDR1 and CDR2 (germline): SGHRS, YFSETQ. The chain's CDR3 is CASSSQGGNTEAFF. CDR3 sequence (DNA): TGCGCCAGCAGCTCACAGGGTGGGAACACTGAAGCTTTCTTT.

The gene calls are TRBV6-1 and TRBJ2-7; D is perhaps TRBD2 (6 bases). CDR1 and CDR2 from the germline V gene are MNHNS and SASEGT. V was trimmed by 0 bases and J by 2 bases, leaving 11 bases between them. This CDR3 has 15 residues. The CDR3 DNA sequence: TGTGCCAGCAGTGAAGCAGGGACTTCCACCTACGAGCAGTACTTC. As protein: CASSEAGTSTYEQYF.

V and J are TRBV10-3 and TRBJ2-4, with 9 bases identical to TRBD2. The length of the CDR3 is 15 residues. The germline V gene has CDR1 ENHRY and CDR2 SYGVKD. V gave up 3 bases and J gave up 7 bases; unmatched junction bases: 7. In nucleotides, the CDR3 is TGTGCCATCAGTGAACCGGCGGGAGGGCCTAACATTCAGTACTTC. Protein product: CAISEPAGGPNIQYF.

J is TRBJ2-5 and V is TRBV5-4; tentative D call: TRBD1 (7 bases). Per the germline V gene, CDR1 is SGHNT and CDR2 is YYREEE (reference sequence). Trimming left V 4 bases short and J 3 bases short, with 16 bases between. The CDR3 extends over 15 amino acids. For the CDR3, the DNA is TGTGCCAGCAGCCGGGGGACAGTTATTAAAGAGACCCAGTACTTC. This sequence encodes CASSRGTVIKETQYF.

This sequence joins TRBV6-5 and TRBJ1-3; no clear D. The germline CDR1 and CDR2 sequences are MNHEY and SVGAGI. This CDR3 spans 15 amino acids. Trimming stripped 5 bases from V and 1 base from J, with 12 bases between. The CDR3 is CASSPPRQSGNTIYF. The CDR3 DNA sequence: TGTGCCAGCAGTCCCCCTCGGCAGTCTGGAAACACCATATATTTT.

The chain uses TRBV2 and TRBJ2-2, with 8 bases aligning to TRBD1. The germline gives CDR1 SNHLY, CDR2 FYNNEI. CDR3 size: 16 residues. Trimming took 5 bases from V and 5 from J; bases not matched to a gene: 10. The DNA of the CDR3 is TGTGCCAGCAGTACCCCGGGACAGGCTGGTACCGGGGAGCTGTTTTTT. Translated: CASSTPGQAGTGELFF.

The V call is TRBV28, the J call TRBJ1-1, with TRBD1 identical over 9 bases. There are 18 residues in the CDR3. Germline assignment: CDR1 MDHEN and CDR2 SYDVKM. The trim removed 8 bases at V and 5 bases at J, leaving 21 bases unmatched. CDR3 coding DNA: TGTGCCAGCCTACCGATTGGGGACAGGGTGGGATTGGGGACTGAAGCTTTCTTT. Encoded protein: CASLPIGDRVGLGTEAFF.

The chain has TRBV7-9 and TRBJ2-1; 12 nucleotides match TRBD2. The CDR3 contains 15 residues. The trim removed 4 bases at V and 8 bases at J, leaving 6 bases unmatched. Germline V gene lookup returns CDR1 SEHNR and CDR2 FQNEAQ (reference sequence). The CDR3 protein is CASSSSGRAVDEQFF. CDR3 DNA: TGTGCCAGCAGCTCTAGCGGGAGGGCCGTTGATGAGCAGTTCTTC.

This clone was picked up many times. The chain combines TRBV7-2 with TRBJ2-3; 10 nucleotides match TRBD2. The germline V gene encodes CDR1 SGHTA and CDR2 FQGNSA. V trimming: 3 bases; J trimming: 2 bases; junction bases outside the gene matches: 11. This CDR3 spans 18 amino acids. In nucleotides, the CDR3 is TGTGCCAGCAGCTTCCCCTGGGCTAGCGGGGGCCCCACAGATACGCAGTATTTT. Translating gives CASSFPWASGGPTDTQYF. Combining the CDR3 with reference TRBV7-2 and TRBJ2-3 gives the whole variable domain GAGVSQSPSNKVTEKGKDVELRCDPISGHTALYWYRQSLGQGLEFLIYFQGNSAPDKSGLPSDRFSAERTGGSVSTLTIQRTQQEDSAVYLCASSFPWASGGPTDTQYFGPGTRLTVL.

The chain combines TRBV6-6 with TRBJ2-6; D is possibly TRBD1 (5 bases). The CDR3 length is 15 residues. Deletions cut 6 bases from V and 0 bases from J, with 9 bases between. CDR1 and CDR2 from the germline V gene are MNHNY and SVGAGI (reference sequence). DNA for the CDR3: TGTGCCAGCAGGCGCCAGGGCTCTGGGGCCAACGTCCTGACTTTC. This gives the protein CASRRQGSGANVLTF.

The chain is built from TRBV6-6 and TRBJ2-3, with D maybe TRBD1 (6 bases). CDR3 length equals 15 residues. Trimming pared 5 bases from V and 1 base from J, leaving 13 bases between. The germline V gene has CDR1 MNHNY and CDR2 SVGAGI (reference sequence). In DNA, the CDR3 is TGTGCCAGCAGTGTACAGGGTGCTGGCACAGATACGCAGTATTTT. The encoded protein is CASSVQGAGTDTQYF.